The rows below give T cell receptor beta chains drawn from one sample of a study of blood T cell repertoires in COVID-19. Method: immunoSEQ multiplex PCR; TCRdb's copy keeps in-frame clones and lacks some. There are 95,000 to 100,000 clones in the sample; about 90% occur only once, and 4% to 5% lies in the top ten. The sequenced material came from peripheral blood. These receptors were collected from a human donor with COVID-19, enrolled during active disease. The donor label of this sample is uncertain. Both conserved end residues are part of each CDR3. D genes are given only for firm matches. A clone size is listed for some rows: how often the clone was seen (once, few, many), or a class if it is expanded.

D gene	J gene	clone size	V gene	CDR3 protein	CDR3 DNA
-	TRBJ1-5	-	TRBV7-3	CASSTAEGQPQHF	TGTGCCAGCAGCACTGCGGAAGGTCAGCCCCAGCATTTT
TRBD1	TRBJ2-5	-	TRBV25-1	CASSEPDRLETQYF	TGTGCCAGCAGTGAACCGGACAGGTTGGAGACCCAGTACTTC
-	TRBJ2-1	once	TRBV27	CASRPGSPHNEQFF	TGTGCCAGCCGTCCCGGGTCCCCCCACAATGAGCAGTTCTTC
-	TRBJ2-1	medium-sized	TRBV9	CASSGLLVGEQFF	TGTGCCAGCAGCGGCCTCCTAGTTGGCGAGCAGTTCTTC
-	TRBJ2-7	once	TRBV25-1	CASSEYRGSYEQYF	TGTGCCAGCAGTGAATATCGGGGTTCCTACGAGCAGTACTTC
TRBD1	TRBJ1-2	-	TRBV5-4	CASSPGQGAYGYTF	TGTGCCAGCAGCCCCGGACAGGGGGCTTATGGCTACACCTTC
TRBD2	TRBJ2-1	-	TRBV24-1	CATSGLTTSGRGWGTYNEQFF	TGTGCCACCAGTGGTCTCACTACTAGCGGGAGGGGCTGGGGTACCTACAATGAGCAGTTCTTC
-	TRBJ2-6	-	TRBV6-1	CASSEPGHSGANVLTF	TGTGCCAGCAGTGAACCCGGACATTCTGGGGCCAACGTCCTGACTTTC
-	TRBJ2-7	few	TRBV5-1	CASSLGGVETYEQYF	TGCGCCAGCAGCTTAGGGGGGGTAGAAACTTACGAGCAGTACTTC
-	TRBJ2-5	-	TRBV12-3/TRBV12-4	CASSFSPDFRYF	TGTGCCAGCAGTTTTTCTCCCGACTTTAGGTACTTC
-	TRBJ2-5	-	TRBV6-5	CASSSNLGGQETQYF	TGTGCCAGCAGTTCCAACCTAGGAGGCCAAGAGACCCAGTACTTC
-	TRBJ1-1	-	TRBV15	CATSIHLGDTEAFF	TGTGCCACCAGCATCCACCTCGGGGACACTGAAGCTTTCTTT
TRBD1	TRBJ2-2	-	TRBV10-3	CAISESGTGNSGELFF	TGTGCCATCAGTGAGTCGGGGACAGGGAATTCCGGGGAGCTGTTTTTT
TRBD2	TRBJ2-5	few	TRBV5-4	CASSLRGLAGVETQYF	TGTGCCAGCAGCTTGCGGGGACTAGCGGGAGTAGAGACCCAGTACTTC
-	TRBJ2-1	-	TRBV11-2	CASSPGGLSYNEQFF	TGTGCCAGCAGCCCTGGGGGACTCTCCTACAATGAGCAGTTCTTC
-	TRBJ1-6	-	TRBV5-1	CASPTRGLTPLHF	TGCGCCAGTCCAACCCGGGGTCTCACACCCCTCCACTTT
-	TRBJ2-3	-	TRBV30	CAWSVQGGDTQYF	TGTGCCTGGAGTGTGCAGGGAGGAGATACGCAGTATTTT
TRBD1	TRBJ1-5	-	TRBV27	CASSSRDRPPFNQPQHF	TGTGCCAGCAGTTCCCGGGACAGGCCTCCTTTCAATCAGCCCCAGCATTTT
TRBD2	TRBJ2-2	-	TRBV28	CASSFSRTSGSWDTGELFF	TGTGCCAGCAGTTTTAGCAGGACTAGCGGGAGTTGGGACACCGGGGAGCTGTTTTTT
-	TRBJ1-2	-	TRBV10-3	CAISDGGYYGYTF	TGTGCCATCAGTGACGGCGGGTACTATGGCTACACCTTC
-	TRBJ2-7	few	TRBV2	CASRETGAYEQYF	TGTGCCAGCAGGGAGACGGGTGCCTACGAGCAGTACTTC
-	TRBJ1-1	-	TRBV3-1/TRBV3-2	CASSQPGEGNTEAFF	TGTGCCAGCAGCCAGCCCGGAGAGGGGAACACTGAAGCTTTCTTT
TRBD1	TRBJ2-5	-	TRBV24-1	CATSDPTPTGTQETQYF	TGTGCCACCAGTGACCCCACCCCGACAGGGACCCAAGAGACCCAGTACTTC
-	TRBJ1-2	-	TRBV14	CASSRGQGRVYGYTF	TGTGCCAGCAGCCGGGGGCAGGGCAGAGTCTATGGCTACACCTTC
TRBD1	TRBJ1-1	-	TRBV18	CASSPPTGTGVVAFF	TGTGCCAGCTCACCACCTACCGGGACAGGAGTTGTAGCTTTCTTT
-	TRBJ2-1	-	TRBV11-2	CASSPRVSESDEQFF	TGTGCCAGCAGCCCCAGGGTCAGCGAGTCGGATGAGCAGTTCTTC
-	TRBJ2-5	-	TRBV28	CASSLSRRQKETQYF	TGTGCCAGCAGTTTATCTAGGAGACAGAAAGAGACCCAGTACTTC
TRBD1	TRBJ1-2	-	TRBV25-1	CASSAPPPGQGAGYTF	TGTGCCAGCAGTGCACCCCCCCCGGGACAGGGAGCCGGCTACACCTTC
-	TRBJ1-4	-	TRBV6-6	CAGSSGHGEKLFF	TGTGCCGGCTCCTCAGGCCACGGAGAAAAACTGTTTTTT
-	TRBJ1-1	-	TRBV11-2	CASSFAGAGTGEAFF	TGTGCCAGCAGCTTCGCGGGGGCCGGGACGGGGGAAGCTTTCTTT
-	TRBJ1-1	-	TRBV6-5	CASSIVTGRTEAFF	TGTGCCAGCAGTATTGTCACAGGGAGAACTGAAGCTTTCTTT
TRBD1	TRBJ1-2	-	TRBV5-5	CASSPRLTRDRDIGYTF	TGTGCCAGCAGCCCCCGCTTGACCCGGGACAGGGATATTGGCTACACCTTC
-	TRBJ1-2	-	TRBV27	CASSRQPLYGYTF	TGTGCCAGCAGTCGACAGCCTCTCTATGGCTACACCTTC
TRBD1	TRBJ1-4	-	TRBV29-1	CSVRRTGELNEKLFF	TGCAGCGTCCGGAGGACAGGGGAGTTAAATGAAAAACTGTTTTTT
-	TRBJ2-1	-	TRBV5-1	CASSTGTSGGNEQFF	TGCGCCAGCAGCACCGGGACATCCGGCGGCAATGAGCAGTTCTTC
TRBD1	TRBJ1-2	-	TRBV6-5	CASRTRDREAYGYTF	TGTGCCAGCAGGACAAGGGACAGGGAGGCCTATGGCTACACCTTC
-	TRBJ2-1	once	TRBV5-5	CASSFSASGDNEQFF	TGTGCCAGCAGCTTTAGCGCAAGTGGGGACAATGAGCAGTTCTTC
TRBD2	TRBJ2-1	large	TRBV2	CASSLGGGLAGVYNEQFF	TGTGCCAGCAGCCTAGGGGGGGGACTAGCGGGAGTCTACAATGAGCAGTTCTTC
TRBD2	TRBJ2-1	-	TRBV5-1	CASSPGGAEISEQFF	TGCGCCAGCAGTCCGGGGGGGGCCGAGATTTCTGAGCAGTTCTTC
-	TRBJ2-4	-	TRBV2	CASLGAEFRNIQYF	TGTGCCAGCTTGGGGGCTGAGTTTCGGAACATTCAGTACTTC
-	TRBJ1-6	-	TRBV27	CASSLLGGRLGSPLHF	TGTGCCAGCAGTTTATTGGGGGGACGTCTAGGCTCACCCCTCCACTTT
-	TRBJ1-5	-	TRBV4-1	CASSQGLTGNQPQHF	TGCGCCAGCAGCCAAGGCCTGACAGGCAATCAGCCCCAGCATTTT
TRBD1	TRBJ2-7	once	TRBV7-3	CASSRDRGYEQYF	TGTGCCAGCAGCCGTGACAGGGGCTACGAGCAGTACTTC